One and the same sample provided the 26 T cell receptor beta chains below, sequenced in a study of shared T cell receptors in the human thymus (dated by TCRdb to the early 2020s). The protocol used for the library was the immunoSEQ multiplex PCR assay. TCRdb re-hosts the immuneACCESS table, in-frame sequences only. Its copies lack some clones; in the studies checked, an unresolved V gene accounts for under half of them, and the cause for the rest is not known. The sample records more than 300,000 clones, approximately 95% of which are singletons. Roughly 0.02% of the sample is taken by the ten largest. The specimen was thymocytes. The receptors were gathered from a human donor.

J is TRBJ2-1 and V is TRBV20-1; D is ambiguous. The length of the CDR3 is 11 residues. Germline V CDR1 and CDR2: DFQATT, SNEGSKA (reference sequence). V gave up 1 base and J gave up 6 bases, with 4 bases separating them. In DNA form, the CDR3 reads TGCAGTGCTAGAGTAACCAATGAGCAGTTCTTC. Amino acid sequence: CSARVTNEQFF.

The chain employs TRBV27 and TRBJ2-5; 7 nucleotides align to TRBD2. Germline V lookup: CDR1 MNHEY, CDR2 SMNVEV (reference sequence). This CDR3 spans 14 amino acids. With V trimmed by 4 bases and J by 5 bases, 7 bases remained unmatched. The CDR3 protein is CASSSNPGGETQYF. In nucleotides, the CDR3 is TGTGCCAGCAGTTCCAACCCCGGGGGGGAGACCCAGTACTTC.

This chain connects TRBV7-3 to TRBJ2-3; 7 nucleotides align to TRBD1. CDR1 and CDR2 (germline): SGHTA, FQGTGA. Trimming cost V 5 bases and J 4 bases; bases outside gene matches: 3. The CDR3 has 13 amino acids. Here the CDR3 reads CASSGTGADTQYF. CDR3 in DNA: TGTGCCAGCAGCGGTACAGGGGCAGATACGCAGTATTTT.

This clone was seen only a few times. The genes are TRBV23-1 and TRBJ2-2; D may match TRBD1 or TRBD2 (6 bases each). TRBV23-1 is classed as an ORF, of uncertain function. V was trimmed by 6 bases and J by 6 bases, leaving 23 bases between them. The CDR3 consists of 17 residues. The CDR3 DNA follows: TGCGCCAGCAGCCCTGGCACCGGTACTAGGGGGGCCGGGGAGCTGTTTTTT. Protein sequence: CASSPGTGTRGAGELFF.

The chain combines TRBV2 with TRBJ2-6, with unresolved D. The CDR3 contains 16 residues. CDR1 and CDR2 from the germline V gene are SNHLY and FYNNEI. V was pared by 0 bases and J by 1 base, with 7 bases between. The CDR3 DNA reads TGTGCCAGCAGTGAAGCGCGGCGATCTGGGGCCAACGTCCTGACTTTC. As protein: CASSEARRSGANVLTF. The full variable domain, with the rest looked up from reference TRBV2 and TRBJ2-6, is EPEVTQTPSHQVTQMGQEVILRCVPISNHLYFYWYRQILGQKVEFLVSFYNNEISEKSEIFDDQFSVERPDGSNFTLKIRSTKLEDSAMYFCASSEARRSGANVLTFGAGSRLTVL.

This clone came up once. The junction and the germline gene differ at one end; a read error may be behind it. The chain uses TRBV28 and TRBJ1-1; D is unresolved. This CDR3 has 15 residues. CDR1 and CDR2 (germline): MDHEN, SYDVKM. CDR3 protein: CASSLSREKNAEAFF. For the CDR3, the DNA is TGTGCCAGCAGTTTAAGCAGAGAGAAGAACGCTGAAGCTTTCTTT.

V is TRBV7-9 and J is TRBJ1-1; TRBD1 aligns across 8 bases. V dropped 5 bases and J dropped 2; count of bases not matched to a gene: 7. Germline-derived CDR1 and CDR2 are SEHNR and FQNEAQ (reference sequence). The CDR3 runs to 15 residues. Here the CDR3 reads CASSPGGTGNTEAFF. The CDR3 DNA sequence: TGTGCCAGCAGCCCCGGGGGGACAGGTAACACTGAAGCTTTCTTT.

The V call is TRBV13, the J call TRBJ1-2, with D uncertain. Germline values: CDR1 PRHDT, CDR2 FYEKMQ (reference sequence). This CDR3 is 14 amino acids long. Deletions cut 5 bases from V and 4 bases from J, with 14 bases between. CDR3 in DNA: TGTGCCAGCAGCCGTTTCGCACCGCTCTATGGCTACACCTTC. Protein product: CASSRFAPLYGYTF. Supplemented by reference TRBV13 and TRBJ1-2, the full variable domain reads AAGVIQSPRHLIKEKRETATLKCYPIPRHDTVYWYQQGPGQDPQFLISFYEKMQSDKGSIPDRFSAQQFSDYHSELNMSSLELGDSALYFCASSRFAPLYGYTFGSGTRLTVV.

This chain uses TRBV27 with TRBJ2-5, with 7 bases that match TRBD2. Looked up from germline, CDR1 is MNHEY and CDR2 is SMNVEV (reference sequence). With V trimmed by 5 bases and J by 1 base, 10 bases remained unmatched. The length of the CDR3 is 16 residues. The CDR3 loop is CASSPLRAGTQETQYF. Written as DNA, the CDR3 is TGTGCCAGCAGTCCACTCAGAGCGGGAACCCAAGAGACCCAGTACTTC.

This chain joins TRBV30 and TRBJ1-2; the D is unclear. The CDR3 length is 13 residues. The V and J ends lost 0 bases and 3 bases respectively, with 8 bases between them. The V gene's germline CDR1 is GTSNPN and CDR2 SVGIG (reference sequence). The CDR3 spells CAWSVQTDYGYTF. DNA of the CDR3: TGTGCCTGGAGTGTACAAACGGACTATGGCTACACCTTC.

This chain joins TRBV19 and TRBJ1-3; D not resolved. Germline V gives CDR1 LNHDA, CDR2 SQIVND (reference sequence). V lost 10 bases to trimming and J lost 7 bases, with 14 bases between them. The CDR3 runs to 12 residues. The CDR3: CATTRVDNTIYF. DNA for the CDR3: TGTGCCACCACGCGAGTGGATAACACCATATATTTT. The full variable domain, completed using reference TRBV19 and TRBJ1-3, is DGGITQSPKYLFRKEGQNVTLSCEQNLNHDAMYWYRQDPGQGLRLIYYSQIVNDFQKGDIAEGYSVSREKKESFPLTVTSAQKNPTAFYLCATTRVDNTIYFGEGSWLTVV.

The rearrangement joins TRBV25-1 to TRBJ2-1; the match to TRBD2 covers 13 bases. The CDR3 has 17 residues. Germline lookup yields CDR1 MGHDK and CDR2 SYGVNS. The V segment lost 4 bases and the J segment 6 bases; nucleotides outside the gene matches: 9. The CDR3 DNA follows: TGTGCCAGCAGTGCCCGACTAGCGGGAGGTGGGTCCAATGAGCAGTTCTTC. It translates to CASSARLAGGGSNEQFF.

J is TRBJ2-7 and V is TRBV7-9; D not resolved. Germline V lookup: CDR1 SEHNR, CDR2 FQNEAQ (reference sequence). The CDR3 is made up of 12 amino acids. Trimming took 2 bases from V and 7 from J, leaving 9 bases between them. The CDR3 reads CASSLSAYEQYF. The CDR3 DNA follows: TGTGCCAGCAGCTTAAGCGCGTATGAGCAGTACTTC.

The chain has TRBV28 and TRBJ1-1; 8 bases agree with TRBD1. Trimming removed 4 bases from V and 0 bases from J; junction bases left unmatched: 10. This CDR3 comprises 17 residues. CDR1 MDHEN and CDR2 SYDVKM come from the germline V gene. CDR3 nucleotide sequence: TGTGCCAGCAGTTCCGAGGACAGGGACTTAATGAACACTGAAGCTTTCTTT. This translates into CASSSEDRDLMNTEAFF.

V usage is TRBV9 and J usage is TRBJ1-2; D is unclear. CDR3 length: 14 residues. Germline V gene lookup returns CDR1 SGDLS and CDR2 YYNGEE. The V end was cut by 7 bases, the J end by 0 bases, with 13 bases between. The CDR3 DNA is TGTGCCAGCGGTGACGTAAAAGCTAACTATGGCTACACCTTC. It specifies CASGDVKANYGYTF. Looking up the rest from reference TRBV9 and TRBJ1-2 gives the full variable domain: DSGVTQTPKHLITATGQRVTLRCSPRSGDLSVYWYQQSLDQGLQFLIQYYNGEERAKGNILERFSAQQFPDLHSELNLSSLELGDSALYFCASGDVKANYGYTFGSGTRLTVV.

V usage is TRBV9 and J usage is TRBJ2-1, with a weak D call TRBD2 (5 bases). The V end lost 0 bases, the J end lost 5 bases, and 15 bases lay between the germline ends. The CDR3 covers 16 residues. The germline V gene encodes CDR1 SGDLS and CDR2 YYNGEE. This CDR3 reads CASSVDPWLADNEQFF. The DNA for the CDR3 is TGTGCCAGCAGCGTAGACCCGTGGCTAGCCGACAATGAGCAGTTCTTC.

The chain employs TRBV5-5 and TRBJ1-2; the D gene is possibly TRBD1 (5 bases). The germline V and J ends were trimmed by 4 bases and 8 bases, with 15 bases remaining between them. Germline V gene lookup returns CDR1 SGHKS and CDR2 YYEKEE (reference sequence). There are 13 residues in the CDR3. The CDR3 nucleotides read TGTGCCAGCAGCGTACAGGCGAACGGGGGCTACACCTTC. Translating it yields CASSVQANGGYTF.

J is TRBJ2-3 and V is TRBV5-1; tentatively, D is TRBD2 (6 bases). In germline, CDR1 is SGHRS, CDR2 YFSETQ. The CDR3 is 15 residues long. The ends were cut back, 7 bases at V and 3 bases at J, with 18 bases in the middle. In nucleotides, the CDR3 is TGCGCCAGCTACCCACGGGAGATCGGGACAGATACGCAGTATTTT. Translated, it gives CASYPREIGTDTQYF.

V usage is TRBV9 and J usage is TRBJ2-7; a weak D match, TRBD2 (5 bases). V was cut by 0 bases and J by 0 bases, with 25 bases left in between. The CDR3 has 20 amino acids. The germline V gene encodes CDR1 SGDLS and CDR2 YYNGEE. CDR3 nucleotide sequence: TGTGCCAGCAGCGTAGCTACGCCCGGGGTAAAAGACTGGAGCTCCTACGAGCAGTACTTC. This codes for CASSVATPGVKDWSSYEQYF.

This chain joins TRBV28 and TRBJ2-6; perhaps D is TRBD1 or TRBD2 (5 bases each). V was trimmed by 3 bases and J by 2 bases, leaving 14 bases between them. The germline V gene has CDR1 MDHEN and CDR2 SYDVKM. CDR3 length: 17 amino acids. In nucleotides, the CDR3 is TGTGCCAGCAGTTTTCCCTTCGGGGCTCCTGGGGCCAACGTCCTGACTTTC. Translation: CASSFPFGAPGANVLTF.

The V gene is TRBV27, the J gene TRBJ2-2; 9 bases match TRBD1. This CDR3 has 17 amino acids. V was clipped by 2 bases and J by 5 bases; unmatched bases: 9. Germline V gene sequence: CDR1 MNHEY, CDR2 SMNVEV (reference sequence). CDR3 in amino acids: CASSLRRQGDGTGELFF. The CDR3 DNA is TGTGCCAGCAGTTTACGCCGACAGGGGGATGGAACCGGGGAGCTGTTTTTT.

This clone was detected once. V usage is TRBV19 and J usage is TRBJ2-1, with D hard to call. The germline V gene encodes CDR1 LNHDA and CDR2 SQIVND (reference sequence). The V end was cut by 6 bases, the J end by 0 bases, with 12 bases between. This CDR3 region has 15 residues. CDR3 DNA: TGTGCCAGTAGCGTCTACCGAATCTCCTACAATGAGCAGTTCTTC. This gives the protein CASSVYRISYNEQFF.

The chain joins TRBV5-6 to TRBJ1-1; D possibly corresponds to TRBD1 (6 bases). The V end lost 3 bases, the J end lost 11 bases, and 11 bases lay between the germline ends. Germline CDR1 reads SGHDT; CDR2 reads YYEEEE. The CDR3 has 11 residues. The CDR3: CASSSGEKAFF. The DNA for the CDR3 is TGTGCCAGCAGCTCAGGGGAAAAGGCTTTCTTT.

The V and J genes are TRBV19 and TRBJ2-3, with D tentatively TRBD2 (6 bases). V was pared by 5 bases and J by 5 bases, with 23 bases between. The CDR3 sequence is 17 residues long. Germline V gives CDR1 LNHDA, CDR2 SQIVND (reference sequence). CDR3 bases: TGTGCCAGTAGTCCCGGAGTGGGGCTAGCGCCGCGAGATACGCAGTATTTT. It codes for CASSPGVGLAPRDTQYF.

The genes are TRBV27 and TRBJ2-5, with TRBD2 matching 8 bases. This CDR3 comprises 22 residues. The trim removed 1 base at V and 5 bases at J, leaving 27 bases unmatched. Germline CDR1 is MNHEY and CDR2 is SMNVEV (reference sequence). The chain's CDR3 is CASSLFPPLAGLSVRFRETQYF. For the CDR3, the DNA is TGTGCCAGCAGTTTATTCCCCCCCCTAGCGGGCCTCTCGGTTCGTTTTCGCGAGACCCAGTACTTC.

The CDR3 reads CSVVSGLAGGEQFF. As DNA, the CDR3 is TGCAGCGTTGTATCCGGACTAGCGGGAGGCGAGCAGTTCTTC. This rearrangement joins TRBV29-1 to TRBJ2-1; 14 bases align to TRBD2. The germline gives CDR1 SQVTM, CDR2 ANQGSEA. The length of the CDR3 is 14 residues. The V gene end was trimmed by 4 bases and the J gene end by 10 bases; junction bases not matched to a gene: 6.